This T cell receptor beta chain was identified in a study of Graves' ophthalmopathy and Graves' hyperthyroidism. This clonotype was seen repeatedly, ten times or more. CDR3 length: 14 amino acids. CDR1 MNHEY and CDR2 SVGAGI come from the germline V gene. V was trimmed by 6 bases and J by 4 bases, leaving 15 bases between them. Amplification of TCR beta CDR3 regions used RNA transcripts. HTBI-primed first-round RT-PCR preceded second-round multiplex PCR. TCRdb ran MiXCR on the multiplex PCR reads and lists one entry per CDR3 protein. Among over a million distinct CDR3 sequences, roughly two fifths were seen once, and the ten largest hold roughly 11%.

V gene TRBV6-5 combines with J gene TRBJ1-2; possibly TRBD1 for D (5 bases). The sequence derives from an adult man with Graves' hyperthyroidism. The sequencing input was peripheral blood or thyroid tissue (not recorded which). CDR3 nucleotide sequence: TGTGCCAGCAGCCCCCGCAGGGAAGCCTATGGCTACACCTTC. It is translated as CASSPRREAYGYTF.